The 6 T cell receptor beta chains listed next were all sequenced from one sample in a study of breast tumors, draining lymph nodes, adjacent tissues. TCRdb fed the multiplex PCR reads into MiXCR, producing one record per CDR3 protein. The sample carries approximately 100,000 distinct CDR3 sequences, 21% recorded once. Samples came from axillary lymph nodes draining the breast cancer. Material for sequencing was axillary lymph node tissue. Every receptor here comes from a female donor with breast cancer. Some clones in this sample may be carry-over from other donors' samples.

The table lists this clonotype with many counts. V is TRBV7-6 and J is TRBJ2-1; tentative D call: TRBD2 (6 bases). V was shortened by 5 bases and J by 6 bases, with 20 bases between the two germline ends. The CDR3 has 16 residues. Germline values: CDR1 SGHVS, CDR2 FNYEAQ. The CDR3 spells CASSNLAGGPLNEQFF. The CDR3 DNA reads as TGTGCCAGCAGCAACCTAGCCGGAGGGCCTCTCAATGAGCAGTTCTTC.

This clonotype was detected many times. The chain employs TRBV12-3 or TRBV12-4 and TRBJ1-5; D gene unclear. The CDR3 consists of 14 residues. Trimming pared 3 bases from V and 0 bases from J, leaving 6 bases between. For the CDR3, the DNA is TGTGCCAGCAGTTTTGGGTATAGCAATCAGCCCCAGCATTTT. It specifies CASSFGYSNQPQHF.

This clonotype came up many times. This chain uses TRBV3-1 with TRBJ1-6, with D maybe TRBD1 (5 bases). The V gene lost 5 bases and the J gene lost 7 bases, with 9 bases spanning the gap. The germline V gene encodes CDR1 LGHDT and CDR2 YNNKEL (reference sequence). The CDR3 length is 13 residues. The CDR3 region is CASSGTENSPLHF. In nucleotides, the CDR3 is TGTGCCAGCAGCGGGACGGAGAATTCACCCCTCCACTTT.

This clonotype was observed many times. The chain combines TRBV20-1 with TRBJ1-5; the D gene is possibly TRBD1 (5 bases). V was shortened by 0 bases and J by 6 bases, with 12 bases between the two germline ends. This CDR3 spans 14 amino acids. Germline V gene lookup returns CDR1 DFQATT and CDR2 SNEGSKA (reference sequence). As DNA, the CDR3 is TGCAGTGCTAGAGATCGGGGGGGGAGTCAGCCCCAGCATTTT. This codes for CSARDRGGSQPQHF.

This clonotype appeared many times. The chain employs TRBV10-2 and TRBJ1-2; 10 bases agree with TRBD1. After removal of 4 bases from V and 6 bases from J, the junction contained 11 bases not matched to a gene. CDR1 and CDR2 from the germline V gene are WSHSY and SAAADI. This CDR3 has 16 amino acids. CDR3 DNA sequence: TGCGCCAGCAGTGCAGGGGACAGGGGCGTTATACATGGCTACACCTTC. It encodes CASSAGDRGVIHGYTF.

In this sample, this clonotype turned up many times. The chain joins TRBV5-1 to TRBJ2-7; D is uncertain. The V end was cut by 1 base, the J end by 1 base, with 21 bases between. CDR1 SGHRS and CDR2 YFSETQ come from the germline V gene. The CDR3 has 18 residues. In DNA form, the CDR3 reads TGCGCCAGCAGCTTGTATGTCAGTACCTTCTCAAAATCCTACGAGCAGTACTTC. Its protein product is CASSLYVSTFSKSYEQYF. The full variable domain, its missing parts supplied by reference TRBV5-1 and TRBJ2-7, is KAGVTQTPRYLIKTRGQQVTLSCSPISGHRSVSWYQQTPGQGLQFLFEYFSETQRNKGNFPGRFSGRQFSNSRSEMNVSTLELGDSALYLCASSLYVSTFSKSYEQYFGPGTRLTVT.